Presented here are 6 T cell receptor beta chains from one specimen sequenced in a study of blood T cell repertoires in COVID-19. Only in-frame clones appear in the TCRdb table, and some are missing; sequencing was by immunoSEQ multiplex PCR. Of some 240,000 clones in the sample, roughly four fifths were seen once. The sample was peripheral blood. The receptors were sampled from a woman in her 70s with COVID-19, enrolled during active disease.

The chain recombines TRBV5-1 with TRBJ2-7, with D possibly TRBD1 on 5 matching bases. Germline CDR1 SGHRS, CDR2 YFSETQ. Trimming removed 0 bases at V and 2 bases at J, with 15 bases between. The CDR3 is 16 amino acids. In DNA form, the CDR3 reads TGCGCCAGCAGCTTGGTGGGGCTGACAGCAACCTACGAGCAGTACTTC. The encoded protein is CASSLVGLTATYEQYF.

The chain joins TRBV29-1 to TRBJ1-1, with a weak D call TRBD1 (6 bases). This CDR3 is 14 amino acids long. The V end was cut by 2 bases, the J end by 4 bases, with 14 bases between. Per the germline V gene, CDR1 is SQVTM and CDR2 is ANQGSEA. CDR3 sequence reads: CSVEPTQGVTEAFF. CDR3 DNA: TGCAGCGTTGAACCCACACAGGGAGTCACTGAAGCTTTCTTT.

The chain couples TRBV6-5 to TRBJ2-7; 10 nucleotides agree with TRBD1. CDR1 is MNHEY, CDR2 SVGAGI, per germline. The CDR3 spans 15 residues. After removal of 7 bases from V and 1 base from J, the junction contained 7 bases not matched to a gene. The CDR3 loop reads CASMSSGQGSYEQYF. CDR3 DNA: TGTGCCAGCATGAGTTCGGGACAGGGGTCCTACGAGCAGTACTTC.

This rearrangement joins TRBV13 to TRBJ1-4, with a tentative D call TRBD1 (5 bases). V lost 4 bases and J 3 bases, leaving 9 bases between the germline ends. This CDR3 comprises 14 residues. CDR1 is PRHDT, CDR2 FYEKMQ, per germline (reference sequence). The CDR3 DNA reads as TGTGCCAGCAGCTGGGGACTGTCTAATGAAAAACTGTTTTTT. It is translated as CASSWGLSNEKLFF.

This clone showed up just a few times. The CDR3 here is CASSPHRGEQYF. In DNA form, the CDR3 reads TGTGCCAGCAGTCCCCACAGGGGCGAGCAGTACTTC. The chain is built from TRBV12-3 or TRBV12-4 and TRBJ2-7; 7 bases align to TRBD1. The CDR3 contains 12 residues. Losses at the gene ends were 5 bases for V and 6 bases for J; bases not matched to a gene: 4.

CDR3: CASSPSVGGKTFF. The CDR3 DNA is TGTGCCAGCAGCCCGTCGGTGGGAGGGAAAACTTTCTTT. The chain uses TRBV3-1 (or the pseudogene TRBV3-2) and TRBJ1-1; D is unresolved. V shed 4 bases and J shed 12 bases, with 18 bases lying between them. Germline-derived CDR1 and CDR2 are LGHDT and YNNKEL (reference sequence). The CDR3 extends over 13 amino acids.